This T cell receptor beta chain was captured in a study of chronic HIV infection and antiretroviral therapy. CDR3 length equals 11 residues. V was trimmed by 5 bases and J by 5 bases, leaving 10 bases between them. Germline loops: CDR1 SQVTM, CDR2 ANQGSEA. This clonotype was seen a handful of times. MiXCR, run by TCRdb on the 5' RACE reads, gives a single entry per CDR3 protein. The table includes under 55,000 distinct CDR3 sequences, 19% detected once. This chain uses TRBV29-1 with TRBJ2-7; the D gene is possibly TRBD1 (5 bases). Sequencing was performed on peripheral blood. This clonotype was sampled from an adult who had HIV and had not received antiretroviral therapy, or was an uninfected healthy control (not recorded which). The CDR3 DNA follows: TGCAGCGTTCGCAGGGTGGACGAGCAGTACTTC. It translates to CSVRRVDEQYF.